This T cell receptor (beta chain) was recovered during a study of cytomegalovirus exposure and HLA in healthy donors. Findings of the study overall: According to a later analysis, TCR clusters from the first cohort tended to co-occur in the 90 to 150 validation repertoires.

The table came from immunoSEQ multiplex PCR; TCRdb's copy has only in-frame clones and leaves some out. This sample has 100,000 to 150,000 clones, with about 88% found just once. A word on this clone: Its cognate antigen is unknown.

The receptor comes from a woman aged 18-29 years in good health and CMV-seronegative. Material: PBMCs.

CDR3 residues: CASSATSRDTQYF. DNA for the CDR3: TGTGCCAGCAGCGCGACTAGCAGGGATACGCAGTATTTT. J is TRBJ2-3 and V is TRBV6-4; 7 nucleotides match TRBD2. Germline values: CDR1 MRHNA, CDR2 SNTAGT. CDR3 length equals 13 residues. V lost 6 bases and J lost 6; bases outside the gene matches: 6.